A selection of T cell receptor beta chains follows, all from one sample in a study of cytomegalovirus exposure and HLA in healthy donors. Sequenced by immunoSEQ multiplex PCR; TCRdb stores in-frame clones only, minus some. The table has some 140,000 clones, 70% to 85% seen once. Sequencing input: PBMCs. The receptor source for this set is a woman in her forties or fifties in good health and CMV-seropositive. Each CDR3 is given with its conserved first and last residue. The D gene is left open where the match is weak. Some rows mark clone size as missing; the rest say once, few, many or name a class of expanded clone.

abundance	d_gene	j_gene	v_gene	CDR3aa	CDR3nt
.	TRBD1	TRBJ1-1	TRBV29-1	CSAQTGVRTEAFF	TGCAGCGCCCAGACAGGGGTGCGCACTGAAGCTTTCTTT
once	.	TRBJ2-2	TRBV4-3	CASSQDFSVPAAGELFF	TGCGCCAGCAGCCAAGACTTCAGCGTTCCCGCGGCCGGGGAGCTGTTTTTT
.	TRBD1	TRBJ2-2	TRBV29-1	CSVGEGRQGGTGELFF	TGCAGCGTTGGCGAGGGTAGACAGGGGGGGACCGGGGAGCTGTTTTTT
.	.	TRBJ1-2	TRBV30	CAYHGGRDYGYTF	TGTGCCTATCACGGGGGAAGGGACTATGGCTACACCTTC
.	.	TRBJ2-3	TRBV9	CASSPFADTQYF	TGTGCCAGCAGCCCCTTCGCAGATACGCAGTATTTT
few	TRBD2	TRBJ2-3	TRBV6-4	CASSDSSGGADTQYF	TGTGCCAGCAGTGACTCTAGCGGGGGGGCAGATACGCAGTATTTT
.	.	TRBJ2-2	TRBV5-1	CASSLRQTNTGELFF	TGCGCCAGCAGCTTGAGACAGACTAACACCGGGGAGCTGTTTTTT
.	TRBD2	TRBJ2-3	TRBV7-2	CASSLALAGAYTDTQYF	TGTGCCAGCAGCTTAGCACTAGCGGGGGCCTACACAGATACGCAGTATTTT
.	.	TRBJ2-7	TRBV5-1	CASSLQPGDEQYF	TGCGCCAGCAGCTTACAGCCCGGGGACGAGCAGTACTTC
.	.	TRBJ1-1	TRBV6-1	CASSETLQGVTEAFF	TGTGCCAGCAGTGAAACCCTACAGGGAGTCACTGAAGCTTTCTTT
.	.	TRBJ1-5	TRBV19	CASSITSDNQPQHF	TGTGCCAGTAGTATTACCTCAGACAATCAGCCCCAGCATTTT
.	TRBD1	TRBJ2-2	TRBV5-1	CASTLLTGAGPGELFF	TGCGCCAGCACATTATTAACAGGGGCCGGGCCCGGGGAGCTGTTTTTT
few	.	TRBJ2-6	TRBV2	CASSGGLDSGANVLTF	TGTGCCAGCAGTGGGGGGCTGGACTCTGGGGCCAACGTCCTGACTTTC
.	.	TRBJ1-4	TRBV9	CASSTRQTATNEKLFF	TGTGCCAGCAGCACCCGACAGACTGCAACTAATGAAAAACTGTTTTTT
.	.	TRBJ2-3	TRBV30	CAWQRVVDTQYF	TGTGCCTGGCAGCGCGTTGTGGATACGCAGTATTTT
.	.	TRBJ1-6	TRBV27	CASSLGRRDSPLHF	TGTGCCAGCAGTTTAGGGCGGAGGGATTCACCCCTCCACTTT
.	TRBD2	TRBJ2-3	TRBV7-9	CASSPLAFSGADTQYF	TGTGCCAGCAGCCCACTAGCGTTCTCTGGGGCAGATACGCAGTATTTT
.	.	TRBJ2-3	TRBV28	CASSQPGLGISTDTQYF	TGTGCCAGCAGTCAACCTGGCCTCGGGATCAGCACAGATACGCAGTATTTT
.	TRBD1	TRBJ1-2	TRBV9	CASSAGTGNYGYTF	TGTGCCAGCAGCGCCGGGACAGGGAACTATGGCTACACCTTC
.	.	TRBJ2-2	TRBV4-1	CASSPSSAATNTGELFF	TGCGCCAGCAGCCCGTCATCAGCGGCTACGAACACCGGGGAGCTGTTTTTT
few	.	TRBJ2-3	TRBV28	CASSHYSDTQYF	TGTGCCAGCAGTCACTACTCAGATACGCAGTATTTT
once	.	TRBJ2-2	TRBV11-2	CASSLGRRGTGELFF	TGTGCCAGCAGCTTAGGCCGCAGGGGAACCGGGGAGCTGTTTTTT
.	.	TRBJ1-1	TRBV19	CATTGGNTEAFF	TGTGCCACTACCGGGGGGAACACTGAAGCTTTCTTT
once	.	TRBJ2-3	TRBV7-3	CASGTGTDTQYF	TGTGCCAGCGGTACGGGGACAGATACGCAGTATTTT
.	TRBD1	TRBJ1-5	TRBV6-5	CASSYGTGNQPQHF	TGTGCCAGCAGTTACGGGACAGGGAATCAGCCCCAGCATTTT
.	TRBD1	TRBJ2-2	TRBV5-1	CASSNRDRGHSGELFF	TGCGCCAGCAGCAACCGGGACAGGGGGCATTCCGGGGAGCTGTTTTTT
.	.	TRBJ1-4	TRBV6-4	CASSLEGGATNEKLFF	TGTGCCAGCAGTCTGGAAGGGGGAGCAACTAATGAAAAACTGTTTTTT
.	TRBD2	TRBJ2-7	TRBV5-4	CASSLSGGGAREQYF	TGTGCCAGCAGCTTAAGCGGCGGGGGGGCGAGAGAGCAGTACTTC
.	.	TRBJ2-5	TRBV9	CASSVGLGHRGETQYF	TGTGCCAGCAGCGTAGGGTTGGGCCATCGGGGTGAGACCCAGTACTTC
.	.	TRBJ2-5	TRBV7-2	CASSFTGGETQYF	TGTGCCAGCAGCTTTACAGGAGGGGAGACCCAGTACTTC
.	TRBD1	TRBJ2-2	TRBV7-7	CASRRTGGTTGELFF	TGTGCTAGCAGGCGGACAGGGGGAACTACCGGGGAGCTGTTTTTT
.	TRBD2	TRBJ2-5	TRBV7-9	CASSPPGTSKETQYF	TGTGCCAGCAGCCCCCCAGGGACTAGCAAAGAGACCCAGTACTTC
few	.	TRBJ2-3	TRBV15	CATSRDATIGTDTQYF	TGTGCCACCAGCAGAGATGCAACTATAGGCACAGATACGCAGTATTTT
.	.	TRBJ2-5	TRBV15	CATSRDLGRASYQETQYF	TGTGCCACCAGCAGAGATCTGGGCAGAGCTTCGTACCAAGAGACCCAGTACTTC
.	TRBD1	TRBJ1-1	TRBV25-1	CASRGQGRTEAFF	TGTGCCAGCAGGGGACAGGGTCGCACTGAAGCTTTCTTT
.	TRBD1	TRBJ1-5	TRBV6-5	CASSYSWDRGGQPQHF	TGTGCCAGCAGTTATTCCTGGGACAGGGGCGGTCAGCCCCAGCATTTT
.	TRBD1	TRBJ1-6	TRBV7-6	CASSLQGDNSPLHF	TGTGCCAGCAGCTTACAGGGGGATAATTCACCCCTCCACTTT
.	TRBD2	TRBJ2-3	TRBV6-1	CASSETSGGTDTQYF	TGTGCCAGCAGTGAAACTAGCGGGGGTACAGATACGCAGTATTTT
.	.	TRBJ1-4	TRBV2	CASSGGRSEKLFF	TGTGCCAGCAGCGGGGGGCGTAGTGAAAAACTGTTTTTT
few	TRBD1	TRBJ1-1	TRBV30	CAWRDREDAFF	TGTGCCTGGAGGGACAGGGAGGATGCTTTCTTT
.	TRBD1	TRBJ1-1	TRBV27	CASRGTGVAEAFF	TGTGCCAGCAGGGGAACAGGGGTCGCTGAAGCTTTCTTT
.	.	TRBJ1-3	TRBV30	CAWELGSGNTIYF	TGTGCCTGGGAATTAGGGAGCGGAAACACCATATATTTT
.	TRBD2	TRBJ2-7	TRBV5-5	CASSFLAGGDEQYF	TGTGCCAGCAGCTTTTTAGCGGGAGGCGACGAGCAGTACTTC
.	.	TRBJ2-7	TRBV6-6	CASSLGQYTNEQYF	TGTGCCAGCAGCCTAGGACAGTATACCAACGAGCAGTACTTC
.	.	TRBJ1-5	TRBV7-9	CASSDRSKPQHF	TGTGCCAGCAGCGATAGGAGCAAGCCCCAGCATTTT